This entry lists 27 T cell receptor beta chains sequenced from one sample in a study of cytomegalovirus exposure and HLA in healthy donors. The PCR made use of 60 Vbeta and 13 Jbeta primers. Assay: immunoSEQ multiplex PCR; the TCRdb copy retains only in-frame clones and omits some. The table has approximately 130,000 clones, roughly 79% seen once. Sequencing was performed on PBMCs. The receptors derive from a male donor in good health and CMV-seronegative.

The J gene is TRBJ2-5, the V gene TRBV11-2; D is perhaps TRBD2 (6 bases). Germline V gene lookup returns CDR1 SGHAT and CDR2 FQNNGV. Trimming left V 3 bases short and J 4 bases short, with 12 bases between. The CDR3 totals 14 residues. DNA for the CDR3: TGTGCCAGCAGCTTGGGAGGACTCGGAGAGACCCAGTACTTC. Its protein is CASSLGGLGETQYF.

This clone has just a few counts. V gene TRBV5-5 combines with J gene TRBJ1-1, with 8 bases fitting TRBD1. Germline trimming cut 4 bases from V and 4 bases from J; bases unmatched to any gene: 9. The CDR3 has 15 residues. Looked up from germline, CDR1 is SGHKS and CDR2 is YYEKEE (reference sequence). The CDR3 region is CASSASTGVGTEAFF. The CDR3 region has the DNA TGTGCCAGCAGCGCGTCGACAGGGGTTGGCACTGAAGCTTTCTTT.

The chain has TRBV27 and TRBJ2-7; D perhaps matches TRBD2 (5 bases). The CDR3 has 14 residues. From germline, CDR1 is MNHEY and CDR2 SMNVEV (reference sequence). With 1 base removed from V and 7 bases from J, the gap between germline ends came to 14 bases. The CDR3 region is CASSLFLGVEEQYF. The CDR3 nucleotides read TGTGCCAGCAGTTTATTTCTGGGAGTTGAGGAGCAGTACTTC.

V usage is TRBV4-3 and J usage is TRBJ2-5, with 10 bases identical to TRBD1. This CDR3 has 15 amino acids. V shed 4 bases and J 4 bases; nucleotides not matched to a gene: 6. The germline CDR1 and CDR2 sequences are LGHNA and YSLEER. CDR3 nucleotide sequence: TGCGCCAGCAGCCCCCGGGACAGGGGAGGAGAGACCCAGTACTTC. Its protein is CASSPRDRGGETQYF.

V is TRBV6-5 and J is TRBJ2-7, with a weak D call TRBD2 (5 bases). Germline lookup yields CDR1 MNHEY and CDR2 SVGAGI. The CDR3 extends over 15 amino acids. Trimming left V 0 bases short and J 4 bases short, with 13 bases between. DNA of the CDR3: TGTGCCAGCAGTTACTCTAGCGAGAAAGGGTACGAGCAGTACTTC. Translating it yields CASSYSSEKGYEQYF.

The V call is TRBV30, the J call TRBJ1-1; 9 bases fit TRBD1. J gave up 10 bases and V 5 bases, and 5 bases lay outside the gene matches. Germline V lookup: CDR1 GTSNPN, CDR2 SVGIG (reference sequence). CDR3 length: 11 residues. In nucleotides, the CDR3 is TGTGCCTGGGCACAGGGGGCTGGAGCTTTCTTT. It specifies CAWAQGAGAFF.

V usage is TRBV2 and J usage is TRBJ2-5, with D perhaps TRBD2 (6 bases). V was clipped by 0 bases and J by 7 bases, with 15 bases between them. Germline V gives CDR1 SNHLY, CDR2 FYNNEI. CDR3 length: 15 residues. DNA of the CDR3: TGTGCCAGCAGTGAAGCGAGGTTCGGGGGAGGGACCCAGTACTTC. Translating it yields CASSEARFGGGTQYF.

The CDR3: CASSSALAGGSQETQYF. The CDR3 DNA reads as TGTGCCAGCAGCTCAGCCCTAGCGGGGGGATCCCAAGAGACCCAGTACTTC. J is TRBJ2-5 and V is TRBV13; 11 positions match TRBD2. The CDR3 covers 17 residues. V shed 4 bases and J 1 base; nucleotides not matched to a gene: 8. Germline V gene data show CDR1 as PRHDT and CDR2 as FYEKMQ (reference sequence).

The chain is built from TRBV4-2 and TRBJ1-6; D is undetermined. The germline gives CDR1 LGHNA, CDR2 YNFKEQ. The CDR3 is 16 amino acids. The ends were cut back, 1 base at V and 0 bases at J, with 7 bases in the middle. The CDR3 sequence is CASSQGRSSYNSPLHF. The CDR3 nucleotides read TGTGCCAGCAGCCAAGGTAGGAGCTCCTATAATTCACCCCTCCACTTT.

The chain couples TRBV9 to TRBJ1-1; a weak D match, TRBD1 (5 bases). The V and J ends lost 5 bases and 1 base respectively, with 12 bases between them. The germline gives CDR1 SGDLS, CDR2 YYNGEE. This CDR3 contains 14 residues. CDR3 loop: CASSLTGSNTEAFF. Written as DNA, the CDR3 is TGTGCCAGCAGTCTCACAGGTTCGAACACTGAAGCTTTCTTT.

J is TRBJ1-2 and V is TRBV29-1; TRBD1 matches at 7 bases. V shed 7 bases, J shed 3 bases, and the junction held 2 bases outside the gene matches. This CDR3 comprises 11 residues. CDR1 is SQVTM and CDR2 is ANQGSEA in the germline V gene. The CDR3 spells CSADRDYGYTF. The CDR3 DNA follows: TGCAGCGCAGACAGGGACTATGGCTACACCTTC. Together with reference TRBV29-1 and TRBJ1-2, the CDR3 gives the full variable domain: SAVISQKPSRDICQRGTSLTIQCQVDSQVTMMFWYRQQPGQSLTLIATANQGSEATYESGFVIDKFPISRPNLTFSTLTVSNMSPEDSSIYLCSADRDYGYTFGSGTRLTVV.

V gene TRBV6-4 combines with J gene TRBJ1-5; maybe TRBD1 (6 bases). V was cut by 3 bases and J by 9 bases, with 12 bases left in between. This CDR3 is built from 13 residues. CDR1 and CDR2 from the germline V gene are MRHNA and SNTAGT. The CDR3 bases are TGTGCCAGCAGTGAAGGGGGGGGACGGCCCCAGCATTTT. Its protein product is CASSEGGGRPQHF.

The V and J genes are TRBV7-2 and TRBJ2-1; 11 bases fit TRBD2. Germline-derived CDR1 and CDR2 are SGHTA and FQGNSA. CDR3 length: 14 residues. The trim removed 1 base at V and 10 bases at J, leaving 3 bases unmatched. The CDR3 here is CASSLVLAGVEQFF. The CDR3, as DNA: TGTGCCAGCAGCTTAGTACTAGCGGGGGTCGAGCAGTTCTTC. The variable domain in full, completed from reference TRBV7-2 and TRBJ2-1, reads GAGVSQSPSNKVTEKGKDVELRCDPISGHTALYWYRQSLGQGLEFLIYFQGNSAPDKSGLPSDRFSAERTGGSVSTLTIQRTQQEDSAVYLCASSLVLAGVEQFFGPGTRLTVL.

The chain recombines TRBV6-5 with TRBJ2-7; unclear D gene. Germline lookup yields CDR1 MNHEY and CDR2 SVGAGI. The V end lost 5 bases, the J end lost 0 bases, and 11 bases lay between the germline ends. The CDR3 extends over 14 amino acids. The chain's CDR3 is CASSPTQSSYEQYF. The DNA for the CDR3 is TGTGCCAGCAGTCCGACTCAGAGCTCCTACGAGCAGTACTTC.

Here the CDR3 reads CASSLQEIGNQPQHF. CDR3 nucleotides: TGTGCCAGCAGCTTACAGGAAATCGGCAATCAGCCCCAGCATTTT. V is TRBV7-8 and J is TRBJ1-5; D is uncertain. Germline V gene data show CDR1 as SGHVS and CDR2 as FQNEAQ. V dropped 2 bases and J dropped 2 bases, with 10 bases sitting between them. The length of the CDR3 is 15 residues.

As concerns this clone: One end of the junction fails to match germline, which may point to a read error. The chain is built from TRBV7-9 and TRBJ1-6; D is undetermined. Germline V lookup: CDR1 SEHNR, CDR2 FQNEAQ (reference sequence). CDR3 size: 17 residues. CDR3 region: CSSSPGQDRTYNSPLHF. The CDR3 bases are TGTTCCAGCAGCCCAGGTCAGGATCGGACCTATAATTCACCCCTCCACTTT.

This sequence joins TRBV9 and TRBJ2-3; perhaps TRBD1 as D (6 bases). Germline CDR1 reads SGDLS; CDR2 reads YYNGEE. The CDR3 has 17 residues. Trimming stripped 4 bases from V and 0 bases from J, with 18 bases between. This CDR3 is CASSYGDISTSTDTQYF. In DNA, the CDR3 is TGTGCCAGCAGCTACGGGGACATATCCACTAGCACAGATACGCAGTATTTT.

J is TRBJ1-3 and V is TRBV10-2; the match to TRBD1 covers 7 bases. The CDR3 sequence is 14 residues long. J lost 3 bases, V lost 8 bases, and 7 bases had no gene match. Looked up from germline, CDR1 is WSHSY and CDR2 is SAAADI. The CDR3 region has the DNA TGCGCCAGCCGGGACAGATCATTTGGAAACACCATATATTTT. It yields the protein CASRDRSFGNTIYF.

This chain joins TRBV2 and TRBJ2-7; 11 bases line up with TRBD1. With 4 bases clipped from V and 4 bases from J, the junction kept 9 bases outside the gene matches. The CDR3 length is 16 residues. The germline V gene encodes CDR1 SNHLY and CDR2 FYNNEI. CDR3 nucleotides: TGTGCCAGCAGTGTACTTGGGACAGGGGGAGTGTACGAGCAGTACTTC. Translation: CASSVLGTGGVYEQYF.

The chain links TRBV10-3 to TRBJ2-7; D possibly corresponds to TRBD2 (5 bases). The CDR3 runs 14 residues. V lost 0 bases and J 2 bases, leaving 8 bases between the germline ends. The V gene's germline CDR1 is ENHRY and CDR2 SYGVKD. The CDR3 DNA sequence: TGTGCCATCAGTGAGTCAGAGGGTGCCTACGAGCAGTACTTC. Translation: CAISESEGAYEQYF.

The J gene is TRBJ2-7, the V gene TRBV6-1, with 8 bases fitting TRBD1. Germline loops: CDR1 MNHNS, CDR2 SASEGT. This CDR3 region has 15 residues. J lost 5 bases, V lost 2 bases, and 8 bases had no gene match. This CDR3 reads CASSEIWQGAHEQYF. DNA of the CDR3: TGTGCCAGCAGTGAAATTTGGCAGGGGGCCCACGAGCAGTACTTC.

DNA for the CDR3: TGTGCCAGCAGCTACCGGACAGGGGGGGGTTACGAGCAGTACTTC. Translation gives CASSYRTGGGYEQYF. The rearrangement joins TRBV9 to TRBJ2-7, with TRBD1 matching over 10 bases. The germline CDR1 and CDR2 sequences are SGDLS and YYNGEE. V was pared by 4 bases and J by 4 bases, with 8 bases of the junction left unmatched. The CDR3 is 15 residues long.

The V gene is TRBV30, the J gene TRBJ2-1; D is uncertain. This CDR3 is built from 12 residues. Germline CDR1 GTSNPN, CDR2 SVGIG (reference sequence). Trimming took off 1 base at V and 2 bases at J, with 3 bases between the two ends. CDR3 in amino acids: CAWSGPYNEQFF. In nucleotides, the CDR3 is TGTGCCTGGAGTGGGCCCTACAATGAGCAGTTCTTC.

V gene TRBV19 combines with J gene TRBJ2-7, with TRBD1 matching over 8 bases. V was clipped by 5 bases and J by 5 bases; unmatched bases: 11. Germline CDR1 is LNHDA and CDR2 is SQIVND (reference sequence). CDR3 size: 15 residues. The CDR3 sequence: CASSQDRVGLDEQYF. The CDR3, as DNA: TGTGCCAGTAGTCAGGACAGGGTGGGCCTCGACGAGCAGTACTTC.

The J gene is TRBJ1-4, the V gene TRBV27; D possibly corresponds to TRBD1 (6 bases). This CDR3 comprises 15 residues. V gave up 2 bases and J gave up 4 bases, with 11 bases separating them. Germline CDR1 is MNHEY and CDR2 is SMNVEV (reference sequence). CDR3 sequence reads: CASSLQGRLNEKLFF. The CDR3 DNA sequence: TGTGCCAGCAGTTTACAGGGGCGGCTTAATGAAAAACTGTTTTTT.

V and J are TRBV11-3 and TRBJ2-2; TRBD1 is a possible D gene (5 bases). Trimming pared 3 bases from V and 7 bases from J, leaving 12 bases between. The CDR3 contains 14 residues. The germline V gene encodes CDR1 SGHNT and CDR2 YENEEA. DNA for the CDR3: TGTGCCAGCAGCTTTCCAAAGGGGCGCGGGGAGCTGTTTTTT. Translation: CASSFPKGRGELFF.

The rearrangement uses TRBV7-8 and TRBJ2-5; D may be TRBD2 (6 bases). Germline V gives CDR1 SGHVS, CDR2 FQNEAQ. V was cut by 0 bases and J by 5 bases, with 13 bases left in between. This CDR3 is 15 amino acids long. This CDR3 is CASSLAGGFRETQYF. As DNA, the CDR3 is TGTGCCAGCAGCTTAGCGGGGGGTTTCAGGGAGACCCAGTACTTC.